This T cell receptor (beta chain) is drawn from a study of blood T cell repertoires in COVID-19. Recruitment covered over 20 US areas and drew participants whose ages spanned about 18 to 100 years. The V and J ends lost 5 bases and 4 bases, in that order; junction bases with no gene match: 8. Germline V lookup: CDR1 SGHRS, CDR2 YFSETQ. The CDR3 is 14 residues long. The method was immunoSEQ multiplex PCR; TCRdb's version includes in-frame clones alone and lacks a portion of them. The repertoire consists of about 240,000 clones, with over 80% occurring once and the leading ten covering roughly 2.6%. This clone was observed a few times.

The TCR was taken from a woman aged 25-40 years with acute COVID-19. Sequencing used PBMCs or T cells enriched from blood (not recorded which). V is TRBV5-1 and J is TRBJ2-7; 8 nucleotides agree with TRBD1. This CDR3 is CASRPGQGFYEQYF. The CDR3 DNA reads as TGCGCCAGCAGGCCAGGACAGGGTTTTTACGAGCAGTACTTC.